The entry that follows covers one T cell receptor beta chain sequence. The data were obtained in a study of blood T cells in healthy people across ages. Turning to the study itself: Roughly one uniquely barcoded beta molecule per two T cells was captured.

Through a sample-barcoded 5' primer and a J-beta primer mix, a second PCR was run for roughly 7 to 12 cycles. MiXCR, run by TCRdb on the 5' RACE reads, gives a single entry per CDR3 protein. In the table there are some 1.4 million distinct CDR3 sequences, 35% to 45% of which are singletons. Extractions gave at least 5.5 micrograms of total RNA per sample. Sequenced: blood. The sequence derives from a woman between 18 and 30 years old in good health.

The CDR3 coding sequence is TGTGCCATCAGTGAGTCGAAAAGTAGATACAATGAGCAGTTCTTC. Its translation is CAISESKSRYNEQFF. The chain combines TRBV10-3 with TRBJ2-1, with D unresolved. Between the trimmed V and J ends, which lost 0 bases and 4 bases, there was a span of 10 bases. The CDR3 has 15 residues. The germline CDR1 and CDR2 sequences are ENHRY and SYGVKD.